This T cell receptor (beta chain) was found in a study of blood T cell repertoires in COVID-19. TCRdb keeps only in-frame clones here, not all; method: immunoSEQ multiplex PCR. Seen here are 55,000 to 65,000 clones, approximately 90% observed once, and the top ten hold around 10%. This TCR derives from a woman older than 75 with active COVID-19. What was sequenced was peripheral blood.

CDR3: CASSLIASGANVLTF. CDR3 coding DNA: TGTGCCAGCAGCTTAATAGCATCTGGGGCCAACGTCCTGACTTTC. The gene calls are TRBV5-6 and TRBJ2-6, with D uncertain. Germline assignment: CDR1 SGHDT and CDR2 YYEEEE. The length of the CDR3 is 15 residues. Deletions cut 2 bases from V and 1 base from J, with 7 bases between.